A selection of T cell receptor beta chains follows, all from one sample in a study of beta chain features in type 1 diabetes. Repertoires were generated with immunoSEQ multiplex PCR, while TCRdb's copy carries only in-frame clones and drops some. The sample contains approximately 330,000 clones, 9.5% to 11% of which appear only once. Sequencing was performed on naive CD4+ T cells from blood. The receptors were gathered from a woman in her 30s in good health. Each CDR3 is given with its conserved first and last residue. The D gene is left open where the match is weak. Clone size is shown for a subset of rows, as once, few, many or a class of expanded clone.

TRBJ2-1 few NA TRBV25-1 CASSESGVWELEEQFF TGTGCCAGCAGTGAATCTGGGGTCTGGGAGCTTGAGGAGCAGTTCTTC
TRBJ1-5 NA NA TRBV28 CASSLSGLPGPQHF TGTGCCAGCAGTTTATCAGGGTTGCCGGGGCCCCAGCATTTT
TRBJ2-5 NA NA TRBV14 CASSPDRVSSRQETQYF TGTGCCAGCAGCCCCGATCGAGTAAGCTCAAGACAAGAGACCCAGTACTTC
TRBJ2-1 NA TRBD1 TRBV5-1 CASSLVGTVSNEQFF TGCGCCAGCAGCTTGGTAGGGACAGTTTCAAATGAGCAGTTCTTC
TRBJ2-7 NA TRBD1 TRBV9 CASSVRGTGAYEQYF TGTGCCAGCAGCGTACGAGGGACAGGCGCCTACGAGCAGTACTTC
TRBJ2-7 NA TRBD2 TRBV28 CASSLAAGGPSGEQYF TGTGCCAGCAGCTTGGCAGCGGGAGGGCCCTCGGGGGAGCAGTACTTC
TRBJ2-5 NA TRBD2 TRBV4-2 CASSQAASGRTRETQYF TGTGCCAGCAGCCAAGCGGCTAGCGGGAGGACCAGGGAGACCCAGTACTTC
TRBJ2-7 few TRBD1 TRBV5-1 CASTAGTGAFYEQYF TGCGCCAGCACCGCCGGGACAGGGGCCTTCTACGAGCAGTACTTC
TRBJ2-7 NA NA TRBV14 CASSHAHSYEQYF TGTGCCAGCAGCCATGCGCATTCCTACGAGCAGTACTTC
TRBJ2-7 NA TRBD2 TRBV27 CASSHAGTSGRELGEQYF TGTGCCAGCAGCCACGCCGGGACTAGCGGGAGAGAATTAGGCGAGCAGTACTTC
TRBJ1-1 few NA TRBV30 CAWSGVSRGVAFF TGTGCCTGGAGTGGGGTCAGTCGGGGTGTTGCTTTCTTT
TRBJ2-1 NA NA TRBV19 CASSVPRKVSYNEQFF TGTGCCAGTAGTGTACCTAGGAAGGTCTCCTACAATGAGCAGTTCTTC
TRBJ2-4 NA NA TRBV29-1 CSLRIYFQYF TGCAGCCTCCGAATCTATTTCCAGTACTTC
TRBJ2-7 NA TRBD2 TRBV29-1 CSARLAGGPYEQYF TGCAGCGCTAGACTAGCGGGAGGGCCCTACGAGCAGTACTTC